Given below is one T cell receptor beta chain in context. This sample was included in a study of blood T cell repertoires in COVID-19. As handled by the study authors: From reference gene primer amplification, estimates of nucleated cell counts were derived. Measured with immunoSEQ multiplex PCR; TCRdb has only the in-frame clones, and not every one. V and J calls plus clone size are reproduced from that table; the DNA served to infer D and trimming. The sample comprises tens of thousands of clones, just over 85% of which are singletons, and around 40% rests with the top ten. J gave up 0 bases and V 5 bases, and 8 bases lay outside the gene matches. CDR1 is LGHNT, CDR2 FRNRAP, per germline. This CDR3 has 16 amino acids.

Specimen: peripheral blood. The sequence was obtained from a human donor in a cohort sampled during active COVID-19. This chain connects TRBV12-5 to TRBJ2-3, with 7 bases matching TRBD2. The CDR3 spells CASGKERGDSTDTQYF. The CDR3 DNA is TGTGCTAGTGGTAAGGAACGGGGGGACAGCACAGATACGCAGTATTTT.